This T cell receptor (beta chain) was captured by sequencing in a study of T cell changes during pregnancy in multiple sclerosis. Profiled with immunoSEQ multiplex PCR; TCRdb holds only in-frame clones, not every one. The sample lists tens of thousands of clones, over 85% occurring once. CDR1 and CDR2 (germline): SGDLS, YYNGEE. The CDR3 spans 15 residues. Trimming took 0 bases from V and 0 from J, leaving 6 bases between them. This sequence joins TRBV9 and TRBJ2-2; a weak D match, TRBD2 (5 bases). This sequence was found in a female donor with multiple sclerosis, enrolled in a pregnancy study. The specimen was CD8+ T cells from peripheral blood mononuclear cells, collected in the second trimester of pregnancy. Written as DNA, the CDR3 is TGTGCCAGCAGCGTAGGAGGGACGAACACCGGGGAGCTGTTTTTT. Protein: CASSVGGTNTGELFF.